Each of the 30 T cell receptor beta chains below was sequenced from the same sample in a study of T cell responses to AZD1222 COVID-19 vaccine. Sequenced by immunoSEQ multiplex PCR; TCRdb stores in-frame clones only, minus some. The sample lists 150,000 to 200,000 clones; approximately 90% were seen once. This specimen was peripheral blood, taken 28 days after the second AZD1222 dose. These receptors all come from an adult who received the AZD1222 COVID-19 vaccine.

This clone was observed a handful of times. The V call is TRBV4-2, the J call TRBJ2-1, with D maybe TRBD1 (7 bases). V lost 4 bases, J lost 7 bases, and 20 bases lay in between. This CDR3 region has 16 residues. Germline CDR1 reads LGHNA; CDR2 reads YNFKEQ. The CDR3 spells CASSPRGRQETNEQFF. CDR3 DNA sequence: TGTGCCAGCAGCCCCAGGGGGAGGCAAGAGACAAATGAGCAGTTCTTC.

This chain connects TRBV7-9 to TRBJ2-5, with D uncertain. There are 14 residues in the CDR3. Germline loops: CDR1 SEHNR, CDR2 FQNEAQ (reference sequence). V lost 5 bases and J 2 bases, leaving 12 bases between the germline ends. The CDR3 sequence is CASSQWAVQETQYF. For the CDR3, the DNA is TGTGCCAGCAGCCAATGGGCGGTACAAGAGACCCAGTACTTC.

This sequence joins TRBV2 and TRBJ2-2; 10 bases agree with TRBD2. Germline-derived CDR1 and CDR2 are SNHLY and FYNNEI. V lost 7 bases, J lost 7 bases, and 12 bases stayed unmatched. This CDR3 has 16 residues. This CDR3 reads CASKFLTSGWSGELFF. The CDR3 DNA reads as TGTGCCAGCAAATTCCTGACTAGCGGGTGGAGCGGGGAGCTGTTTTTT.

The gene calls are TRBV24-1 and TRBJ1-2, with 7 positions matching TRBD1. Germline V gene lookup returns CDR1 KGHDR and CDR2 SFDVKD. The length of the CDR3 is 15 residues. J was trimmed by 13 bases and V by 4 bases; bases with no gene match: 17. The CDR3 sequence: CATSDHTTGQIIGTF. DNA for the CDR3: TGTGCCACCAGTGACCATACGACAGGGCAGATTATTGGCACCTTC.

The V and J genes are TRBV7-3 and TRBJ2-1, with 9 bases matching TRBD2. V gave up 1 base and J gave up 0 bases; unmatched junction bases: 4. The length of the CDR3 is 17 residues. Germline values: CDR1 SGHTA, CDR2 FQGTGA. This CDR3 is CASSLRAGGSSYNEQFF. The CDR3 nucleotides read TGTGCCAGCAGCTTAAGAGCGGGAGGCAGCTCCTACAATGAGCAGTTCTTC.

This rearrangement joins TRBV7-2 to TRBJ1-6; 10 bases are a match to TRBD1. Germline lookup yields CDR1 SGHTA and CDR2 FQGNSA. This CDR3 is 16 amino acids long. The J segment lost 3 bases and the V segment lost 5 bases, leaving 4 bases of the junction unmatched. This CDR3 is CASSLGQGGYNSPLHF. CDR3 bases: TGTGCCAGCAGCCTCGGACAGGGGGGCTATAATTCACCCCTCCACTTT.

This sequence joins TRBV3-1 (or the pseudogene TRBV3-2) and TRBJ2-7; unclear D gene. Trimming took off 1 base at V and 8 bases at J, with 6 bases between the two ends. This CDR3 comprises 11 residues. Germline values: CDR1 LGHDT, CDR2 YNNKEL (reference sequence). The CDR3 here is CASSQASQQYF. CDR3 nucleotide sequence: TGTGCCAGCAGCCAAGCTTCGCAGCAGTACTTC.

The chain recombines TRBV28 with TRBJ1-6; D gene uncertain. CDR3 length equals 11 residues. With 5 bases removed from V and 14 bases from J, the gap between germline ends came to 10 bases. Per germline, CDR1 MDHEN and CDR2 SYDVKM. CDR3 in amino acids: CASSAFISLHF. CDR3 bases: TGTGCCAGCAGTGCCTTTATATCCCTCCACTTT. The full variable domain, with the rest looked up from reference TRBV28 and TRBJ1-6, is DVKVTQSSRYLVKRTGEKVFLECVQDMDHENMFWYRQDPGLGLRLIYFSYDVKMKEKGDIPEGYSVSREKKERFSLILESASTNQTSMYLCASSAFISLHFGNGTRLTVT.

Details on this clone: A read error may produce the germline difference seen at one junction end. The V call is TRBV12-3 or TRBV12-4, the J call TRBJ1-1, with TRBD1 as a possible D gene (5 bases). The CDR3 is 13 amino acids. The CDR3 DNA reads TGTGCCAGCACTTTAAGGGGTGGCACTGAAGCTTTCTTT. Residues: CASTLRGGTEAFF.

The J gene is TRBJ2-7, the V gene TRBV11-2; possible D gene TRBD2, 5 bases. The length of the CDR3 is 15 residues. The V gene lost 5 bases and the J gene lost 3 bases, with 17 bases spanning the gap. CDR1 and CDR2 from the germline V gene are SGHAT and FQNNGV. The CDR3 loop is CASSPQFLAIYEQYF. Here the CDR3 DNA reads TGTGCCAGCAGCCCCCAATTCCTAGCTATCTACGAGCAGTACTTC.

The chain joins TRBV5-6 to TRBJ1-2; tentative D call: TRBD1 (6 bases). CDR1 SGHDT and CDR2 YYEEEE come from the germline V gene. The CDR3 is 14 residues long. The V end lost 2 bases, the J end lost 8 bases, and 16 bases lay between the germline ends. The CDR3 sequence: CASSFGGREIGYTF. Written as DNA, the CDR3 is TGTGCCAGCAGCTTTGGGGGCAGGGAGATAGGCTACACCTTC.

J is TRBJ2-7 and V is TRBV18; 10 bases map to TRBD2. Germline assignment: CDR1 KGHSH and CDR2 LQKENI. J lost 7 bases, V lost 3 bases, and 9 bases had no gene match. The CDR3 is made up of 15 amino acids. The DNA of the CDR3 is TGTGCCAGCTCACCTACTAGCGGGAAACGGAATGAGCAGTACTTC. This sequence encodes CASSPTSGKRNEQYF.

The CDR3 reads CASSSQGKEKLFF. DNA for the CDR3: TGTGCCAGCAGTAGCCAGGGGAAGGAAAAACTGTTTTTT. This chain links TRBV6-5 with TRBJ1-4; D may be TRBD1 (6 bases). Germline V gene lookup returns CDR1 MNHEY and CDR2 SVGAGI. V dropped 5 bases and J dropped 8 bases, with 12 bases sitting between them. CDR3 length: 13 residues.

J is TRBJ1-1 and V is TRBV12-2. TRBV12-2 is a listed pseudogene. The CDR3 consists of 12 residues. The CDR3 reads CASRSPGTEAFF. In DNA, the CDR3 is TGTGCAAGTCGCTCCCCGGGAACTGAAGCTTTCTTT.

This clone has only one observation. The chain couples TRBV28 to TRBJ1-3, with D tentatively TRBD1 (6 bases). The length of the CDR3 is 17 residues. The V end lost 3 bases, the J end lost 0 bases, and 15 bases lay between the germline ends. Germline CDR1 and CDR2: MDHEN and SYDVKM. The DNA of the CDR3 is TGTGCCAGCAGTTTGGGGGCATGGGCTAGCTCTGGAAACACCATATATTTT. As protein: CASSLGAWASSGNTIYF. The variable domain in full, with the rest retrieved from reference TRBV28 and TRBJ1-3, is DVKVTQSSRYLVKRTGEKVFLECVQDMDHENMFWYRQDPGLGLRLIYFSYDVKMKEKGDIPEGYSVSREKKERFSLILESASTNQTSMYLCASSLGAWASSGNTIYFGEGSWLTVV.

The V call is TRBV5-1, the J call TRBJ1-4, with a tentative D call TRBD1 (5 bases). Trimming pared 3 bases from V and 8 bases from J, leaving 11 bases between. Germline CDR1 reads SGHRS; CDR2 reads YFSETQ. This CDR3 has 13 residues. CDR3 amino acids: CASSSETVEKLFF. The CDR3 DNA reads TGCGCCAGCAGCTCCGAGACAGTCGAAAAACTGTTTTTT.

V gene TRBV5-1 combines with J gene TRBJ1-1, with D possibly TRBD1 on 6 matching bases. Trimming cost V 1 base and J 3 bases, with 10 bases left between them. Germline-derived CDR1 and CDR2 are SGHRS and YFSETQ. The CDR3 is made up of 14 amino acids. The CDR3 sequence is CASSLWGPDTEAFF. The CDR3 region has the DNA TGCGCCAGCAGCTTGTGGGGGCCTGACACTGAAGCTTTCTTT.

CDR3 DNA sequence: TGCGCCAGCAGTCCGGCCTCAGGGCTCGGCTCACCCCTCCACTTT. Its protein is CASSPASGLGSPLHF. The chain has TRBV23-1 and TRBJ1-6, with a possible D match to TRBD1 (5 bases). TRBV23-1 is reported as an ORF; its role is uncertain. Deletions cut 4 bases from V and 10 bases from J, with 17 bases between. The CDR3 contains 15 residues.

This clone was detected once. V usage is TRBV6-2 or TRBV6-3 and J usage is TRBJ2-4, with 9 bases matching TRBD2. Germline loops: CDR1 MNHEY, CDR2 SVGEGT. V lost 0 bases and J lost 0; bases outside the gene matches: 12. The CDR3 is made up of 20 amino acids. CDR3 nucleotide sequence: TGTGCCAGCAGTTACTCGCCGGCTAGCGGGATAGTCCTAGCCAAAAACATTCAGTACTTC. This translates into CASSYSPASGIVLAKNIQYF.

V gene TRBV3-1 (or the pseudogene TRBV3-2) combines with J gene TRBJ2-1; D not certain. The V end was cut by 0 bases, the J end by 14 bases, with 14 bases between. Germline CDR1 and CDR2: LGHDT and YNNKEL (reference sequence). The CDR3 has 13 amino acids. CDR3 protein: CASSQEGWGWEFF. CDR3 DNA sequence: TGTGCCAGCAGCCAAGAAGGTTGGGGTTGGGAGTTCTTC.

The chain carries TRBV7-3 and TRBJ1-1; the match to TRBD1 covers 7 bases. This CDR3 is built from 13 residues. Germline-derived CDR1 and CDR2 are SGHTA and FQGTGA. The J segment lost 5 bases and the V segment lost 5 bases, leaving 5 bases of the junction unmatched. The CDR3 region has the DNA TGTGCCAGCAGCCAGCAGGGGGATACTGAAGCTTTCTTT. Amino acids: CASSQQGDTEAFF. The full variable domain, with the rest looked up from reference TRBV7-3 and TRBJ1-1, is GAGVSQTPSNKVTEKGKYVELRCDPISGHTALYWYRQSLGQGPEFLIYFQGTGAADDSGLPNDRFFAVRPEGSVSTLKIQRTERGDSAVYLCASSQQGDTEAFFGQGTRLTVV.

The J gene is TRBJ1-1, the V gene TRBV4-3; 10 nucleotides match TRBD1. The CDR3 has 15 amino acids. Losses at the gene ends were 3 bases for V and 6 bases for J; bases not matched to a gene: 7. Germline values: CDR1 LGHNA, CDR2 YSLEER. The CDR3, as DNA: TGCGCCAGCAGCCAGGGGGGACAGGGGTTCGCTGAAGCTTTCTTT. Translating gives CASSQGGQGFAEAFF.

J is TRBJ2-7 and V is TRBV9, with 7 bases aligning to TRBD1. J lost 6 bases, V lost 4 bases, and 10 bases had no gene match. The germline gives CDR1 SGDLS, CDR2 YYNGEE. The CDR3 loop spans 14 amino acids. The CDR3, as DNA: TGTGCCAGCAGCTCACAGGGGTCAACTAGCGAGCAGTACTTC. Translating it yields CASSSQGSTSEQYF.

V and J are TRBV10-1 and TRBJ2-3, with 8 nucleotides matching TRBD2. Germline V lookup: CDR1 WNHNN, CDR2 SYGVQD (reference sequence). The CDR3 loop spans 16 amino acids. With 5 bases clipped from V and 2 bases from J, the junction kept 9 bases outside the gene matches. This chain's CDR3 is CASSYQTSGYTDTQYF. DNA for the CDR3: TGCGCCAGCAGTTATCAAACTAGCGGTTACACAGATACGCAGTATTTT.

This chain links TRBV12-3 or TRBV12-4 with TRBJ1-1; 7 nucleotides match TRBD1. The CDR3 is 13 amino acids. Trimming at V came to 5 bases and at J to 7 bases, leaving 7 bases not matched to a gene. CDR3 DNA sequence: TGTGCCAGCAGTAGATCCCGACAGGGTGAAGCTTTCTTT. Translating gives CASSRSRQGEAFF.

V gene TRBV9 combines with J gene TRBJ2-7, with no clear D. Germline V gene data show CDR1 as SGDLS and CDR2 as YYNGEE. Trimming took off 4 bases at V and 0 bases at J, with 14 bases between the two ends. The CDR3 extends over 15 amino acids. The chain's CDR3 is CASSPLGAPSYEQYF. DNA of the CDR3: TGTGCCAGCAGCCCTTTAGGCGCCCCCTCCTACGAGCAGTACTTC.

The chain recombines TRBV10-3 with TRBJ2-7, with D possibly matching TRBD2 (6 bases). Trimming took off 6 bases at V and 4 bases at J, with 16 bases between the two ends. Germline lookup yields CDR1 ENHRY and CDR2 SYGVKD. The CDR3 covers 14 residues. The CDR3 protein is CAIRGLEVGYEQYF. The CDR3 DNA follows: TGTGCCATCAGGGGACTGGAGGTAGGGTACGAGCAGTACTTC.

This chain connects TRBV7-9 to TRBJ1-2, with a tentative D call TRBD1 (5 bases). The germline V gene encodes CDR1 SEHNR and CDR2 FQNEAQ (reference sequence). The CDR3 runs to 14 residues. Trimming stripped 1 base from V and 4 bases from J, with 10 bases between. The CDR3 reads CASSLGGRFYGYTF. The CDR3 DNA follows: TGTGCCAGCAGCTTAGGGGGACGGTTCTATGGCTACACCTTC.

This clone was seen a handful of times. This chain links TRBV9 with TRBJ2-7, with D unresolved. The CDR3 is 14 residues long. Trimming shortened V by 4 bases and J by 4 bases, and 15 bases separated the two germline ends. Germline CDR1 SGDLS, CDR2 YYNGEE. CDR3 bases: TGTGCCAGCAGCCCAACCGGGTCCTCTTACGAGCAGTACTTC. It codes for CASSPTGSSYEQYF.

CDR3 in DNA: TGTGCCAGCAGTACAGGATATCAGCCCCAGCATTTT. Residues: CASSTGYQPQHF. V gene TRBV28 combines with J gene TRBJ1-5; D possibly corresponds to TRBD1 (5 bases). CDR3 length: 12 residues. Trimming removed 5 bases from V and 5 bases from J, with 7 bases in between. Germline CDR1 and CDR2: MDHEN and SYDVKM.